A single sample gave rise to the 25 T cell receptor beta chains below, sequenced in a study of T-cell memory formation after mild COVID-19. TCRdb reanalysed the 5' RACE reads using MiXCR and keeps one entry per CDR3 protein. The sample gives about 150,000 distinct CDR3 sequences, around 15% of which show up once; 14% is in the top ten. The specimen was PBMCs or a T cell subset sorted from them (not recorded which). Source of these receptors: an adult woman who had mild COVID-19 (a few samples of this study predate the infection). Cell type and time point are not known.

The rearrangement links TRBV19 to TRBJ1-3; D call uncertain. CDR1 is LNHDA, CDR2 SQIVND, per germline (reference sequence). The CDR3 is 15 amino acids. With 9 bases removed from V and 0 bases from J, the gap between germline ends came to 15 bases. CDR3 nucleotide sequence: TGTGCCAGCATGAGTAAGAGGGCCTCTGGAAACACCATATATTTT. It is translated as CASMSKRASGNTIYF.

This clonotype was detected a few times. The J gene is TRBJ1-5, the V gene TRBV6-5, with D unresolved. The length of the CDR3 is 16 residues. Trimming removed 7 bases at V and 2 bases at J, with 18 bases between. The germline V gene encodes CDR1 MNHEY and CDR2 SVGAGI. The DNA for the CDR3 is TGTGCCAGCAAGTTAGGTGGGGAAGGTGGCAATCAGCCCCAGCATTTT. Its translation is CASKLGGEGGNQPQHF.

The V gene is TRBV25-1, the J gene TRBJ1-6; no definite D call. Between the trimmed V and J ends, which lost 7 bases and 7 bases, there was a span of 11 bases. Germline V gene lookup returns CDR1 MGHDK and CDR2 SYGVNS. This CDR3 region has 13 residues. CDR3 sequence (DNA): TGTGCCAGCAATTATGGATGGAATTCACCCCTCCACTTT. This sequence encodes CASNYGWNSPLHF.

The genes are TRBV6-1 and TRBJ2-7; D not resolved. CDR3 length equals 14 residues. Trimming stripped 4 bases from V and 0 bases from J, with 10 bases between. In germline, CDR1 is MNHNS, CDR2 SASEGT. In DNA form, the CDR3 reads TGTGCCAGCAGTGTTGAAGCCCACTCCTACGAGCAGTACTTC. It encodes CASSVEAHSYEQYF.

A few counts support this clonotype. The chain combines TRBV3-1 with TRBJ2-4, with 9 positions matching TRBD2. The germline gives CDR1 LGHDT, CDR2 YNNKEL (reference sequence). V lost 4 bases and J lost 1; bases outside the gene matches: 8. CDR3 size: 17 residues. This CDR3 is CASSPFAGGPAKNIQYF. CDR3 nucleotide sequence: TGTGCCAGCAGCCCATTCGCGGGGGGGCCGGCCAAAAACATTCAGTACTTC.

The chain couples TRBV7-9 to TRBJ2-3; D is unclear. Trimming took off 4 bases at V and 3 bases at J, with 8 bases between the two ends. The CDR3 runs to 13 residues. Germline CDR1 SEHNR, CDR2 FQNEAQ (reference sequence). CDR3: CASSSGDTDTQYF. CDR3 nucleotide sequence: TGTGCCAGCAGCTCCGGAGATACAGATACGCAGTATTTT. The variable domain in full, completed from reference TRBV7-9 and TRBJ2-3, reads DTGVSQNPRHKITKRGQNVTFRCDPISEHNRLYWYRQTLGQGPEFLTYFQNEAQLEKSRLLSDRFSAERPKGSFSTLEIQRTEQGDSAMYLCASSSGDTDTQYFGPGTRLTVL.

This clonotype turned up a few times. This chain connects TRBV7-9 to TRBJ2-5; 8 bases align to TRBD1. The CDR3 sequence is 17 residues long. The V gene's germline CDR1 is SEHNR and CDR2 FQNEAQ (reference sequence). Trimming cost V 3 bases and J 1 base; bases outside gene matches: 10. CDR3 DNA sequence: TGTGCCAGCAGCTTCCTGACAGGGGCCAAGGCCCAAGAGACCCAGTACTTC. It yields the protein CASSFLTGAKAQETQYF.

This clonotype was seen repeatedly, ten times or more. In DNA form, the CDR3 reads TGCGCCAGCAGCTTGTCAACGGCTAGCGGTTACAATGAGCAGTTCTTC. Its protein is CASSLSTASGYNEQFF. This chain connects TRBV5-1 to TRBJ2-1; 7 positions match TRBD2. The CDR3 extends over 16 amino acids. J lost 4 bases, V lost 1 base, and 8 bases had no gene match. CDR1 is SGHRS and CDR2 is YFSETQ in the germline V gene.

A few counts support this clonotype. This chain connects TRBV4-2 to TRBJ1-4; D remains ambiguous. The V end lost 0 bases, the J end lost 6 bases, and 11 bases lay between the germline ends. From germline, CDR1 is LGHNA and CDR2 YNFKEQ. The CDR3 covers 15 residues. As DNA, the CDR3 is TGTGCCAGCAGCCAAGAAGCGACGGGTGATGAAAAACTGTTTTTT. It is translated as CASSQEATGDEKLFF.

This clonotype occurred a few times. The chain joins TRBV27 to TRBJ2-5; 9 bases fit TRBD1. V was clipped by 2 bases and J by 5 bases; unmatched bases: 6. CDR1 is MNHEY, CDR2 SMNVEV, per germline (reference sequence). This CDR3 has 15 amino acids. In nucleotides, the CDR3 is TGTGCCAGCAGTTTACTGACAGGGGGGGTGGAGACCCAGTACTTC. This codes for CASSLLTGGVETQYF.

The gene calls are TRBV6-2 or TRBV6-3 and TRBJ2-2; a possible D gene is TRBD2 (5 bases). This CDR3 region has 13 residues. V was cut by 6 bases and J by 7 bases, with 12 bases left in between. Germline assignment: CDR1 MNHEY and CDR2 SVGEGT. The CDR3 reads CASSPTGYGELFF. The CDR3 DNA follows: TGTGCCAGCAGCCCTACGGGATACGGGGAGCTGTTTTTT.

The sample holds many counts of this clonotype. The chain couples TRBV24-1 to TRBJ1-1; D is uncertain. Trimming removed 3 bases at V and 13 bases at J, with 11 bases between. This CDR3 spans 11 amino acids. CDR1 is KGHDR, CDR2 SFDVKD, per germline. CDR3 in DNA: TGTGCCACCAGTGATCTCTATAGGGTTTTCTTT. It specifies CATSDLYRVFF.

This clonotype was observed a few times. The chain recombines TRBV6-5 with TRBJ1-1; 11 nucleotides agree with TRBD1. V gave up 4 bases and J gave up 3 bases; unmatched junction bases: 1. The CDR3 covers 14 residues. Germline CDR1 and CDR2: MNHEY and SVGAGI. The CDR3 loop reads CASSSGQGDTEAFF. The DNA for the CDR3 is TGTGCCAGCAGTTCGGGACAGGGGGACACTGAAGCTTTCTTT.

V and J are TRBV27 and TRBJ2-7, with D hard to call. CDR1 MNHEY and CDR2 SMNVEV come from the germline V gene (reference sequence). Trimming shortened V by 2 bases and J by 5 bases, and 4 bases separated the two germline ends. The CDR3 spans 11 residues. The CDR3 region has the DNA TGTGCCAGCAGTTTAAGTAACGAGCAGTACTTC. Its protein is CASSLSNEQYF.

The chain employs TRBV7-3 and TRBJ2-5; the D gene could be TRBD1 or TRBD2 (6 bases each). Germline V gene data show CDR1 as SGHTA and CDR2 as FQGTGA. V dropped 2 bases and J dropped 2 bases, with 12 bases sitting between them. CDR3 size: 15 residues. CDR3 region: CASSLAGTPQETQYF. The CDR3 DNA reads TGTGCCAGCAGCTTAGCGGGGACACCACAAGAGACCCAGTACTTC. The full variable domain, with the rest looked up from reference TRBV7-3 and TRBJ2-5, is GAGVSQTPSNKVTEKGKYVELRCDPISGHTALYWYRQSLGQGPEFLIYFQGTGAADDSGLPNDRFFAVRPEGSVSTLKIQRTERGDSAVYLCASSLAGTPQETQYFGPGTRLLVL.

A few counts support this clonotype. The chain links TRBV4-3 to TRBJ2-7; 12 bases line up with TRBD2. Germline loops: CDR1 LGHNA, CDR2 YSLEER. V shed 0 bases, J shed 7 bases, and the junction held 19 bases outside the gene matches. This CDR3 spans 20 amino acids. The CDR3, as DNA: TGCGCCAGCAGCCAAGAATTAGAATCTTGGAGACTAGCGGGAGTGTGGGAGCAGTACTTC. It encodes CASSQELESWRLAGVWEQYF.

The chain couples TRBV9 to TRBJ2-1; D not resolved. Trimming removed 0 bases at V and 9 bases at J, with 10 bases between. Germline V CDR1 and CDR2: SGDLS, YYNGEE. The CDR3 extends over 13 amino acids. CDR3 sequence (DNA): TGTGCCAGCAGCGTAGCGGTAGCCGGTGAGCAGTTCTTC. Its translation: CASSVAVAGEQFF.

V gene TRBV9 combines with J gene TRBJ2-7; D possibly corresponds to TRBD2 (6 bases). This CDR3 contains 15 residues. Germline loops: CDR1 SGDLS, CDR2 YYNGEE. V was clipped by 2 bases and J by 3 bases, with 15 bases between them. The chain's CDR3 is CASSVTGADGYEQYF. As DNA, the CDR3 is TGTGCCAGCAGCGTTACGGGAGCTGATGGCTACGAGCAGTACTTC.

The chain joins TRBV29-1 to TRBJ2-4, with 7 bases fitting TRBD2. Germline-derived CDR1 and CDR2 are SQVTM and ANQGSEA. V lost 5 bases, J lost 6 bases, and 7 bases stayed unmatched. The CDR3 spans 13 residues. CDR3 protein: CSVRAGAGNIQYF. The CDR3 nucleotides read TGCAGCGTTCGGGCGGGAGCTGGAAACATTCAGTACTTC.

This clonotype was counted many times. The rearrangement links TRBV4-2 to TRBJ2-1; TRBD2 matches 11 bases. CDR1 and CDR2 from the germline V gene are LGHNA and YNFKEQ. This CDR3 region has 16 residues. V gave up 1 base and J gave up 5 bases; unmatched junction bases: 4. For the CDR3, the DNA is TGTGCCAGCAGCCAAGGATCACTAGCGGGAGACAATGAGCAGTTCTTC. Protein: CASSQGSLAGDNEQFF.

The rearrangement joins TRBV24-1 to TRBJ2-7, with 7 bases that match TRBD1. The CDR3 runs to 16 residues. Germline V gene sequence: CDR1 KGHDR, CDR2 SFDVKD. Unmatched junction bases numbered 13, after V lost 4 bases and J lost 5 bases. This CDR3 reads CATSDASTGRLHEQYF. The CDR3 coding sequence is TGTGCCACCAGTGACGCCTCGACAGGGAGACTCCACGAGCAGTACTTC.

This clonotype showed up just a few times. V and J are TRBV24-1 and TRBJ2-3, with 8 bases fitting TRBD2. The V and J ends lost 5 bases and 5 bases, in that order; junction bases with no gene match: 11. This CDR3 has 16 amino acids. Germline V gene sequence: CDR1 KGHDR, CDR2 SFDVKD. The CDR3 here is CATSGNAAGEGDTQYF. DNA for the CDR3: TGTGCCACCAGTGGAAATGCAGCGGGAGAAGGAGATACGCAGTATTTT.

The sample holds a few counts of this clonotype. The V call is TRBV2, the J call TRBJ2-5, with no clear D. CDR1 is SNHLY, CDR2 FYNNEI, per germline. The CDR3 runs to 13 residues. V lost 3 bases to trimming and J lost 4 bases, with 9 bases between them. In DNA form, the CDR3 reads TGTGCCAGCAGTGAGAGATTAGCAGAGACCCAGTACTTC. As protein: CASSERLAETQYF.

The V gene is TRBV7-2, the J gene TRBJ2-7; TRBD2 aligns across 10 bases. V dropped 3 bases and J dropped 2; count of bases not matched to a gene: 7. The CDR3 has 16 amino acids. Germline CDR1 SGHTA, CDR2 FQGNSA. CDR3 region: CASSLARTSGPYEQYF. The CDR3 nucleotides are TGTGCCAGCAGCTTGGCCCGGACTAGCGGACCCTACGAGCAGTACTTC.

This clonotype has just a few counts. This CDR3 reads CASSLDGGNTEAFF. The DNA for the CDR3 is TGCGCCAGCAGCTTGGATGGTGGTAACACTGAAGCTTTCTTT. The gene calls are TRBV5-1 and TRBJ1-1; D is undetermined. This CDR3 is 14 amino acids long. Deletions cut 0 bases from V and 2 bases from J, with 8 bases between. Germline V gene lookup returns CDR1 SGHRS and CDR2 YFSETQ.